A single sample is the source of the 2 T cell receptor beta chains below, sequenced in a study of response to subunit inactivated influenza vaccine. TCRdb itself ran the RT-PCR reads through MiXCR, one entry per CDR3 protein. The table lists more than 400,000 distinct CDR3 sequences, approximately 11% of them singletons. The material sequenced was PBMCs from blood, taken roughly 46 days after vaccination. The receptors stem from a man aged 45 to 65 who received an inactivated influenza vaccine.

In its sample, this clonotype was seen a few times. V is TRBV20-1 and J is TRBJ2-1; D gene ambiguous. The CDR3 contains 15 residues. V was cut by 1 base and J by 0 bases, with 10 bases left in between. In germline, CDR1 is DFQATT, CDR2 SNEGSKA (reference sequence). CDR3 amino acids: CSARADASSYNEQFF. DNA for the CDR3: TGCAGTGCTAGAGCGGACGCCAGCTCCTACAATGAGCAGTTCTTC.

There are many counts of this clonotype. The V gene is TRBV7-2, the J gene TRBJ1-6; 8 bases are shared with TRBD1. V trimming: 4 bases; J trimming: 7 bases; junction bases outside the gene matches: 12. Per germline, CDR1 SGHTA and CDR2 FQGNSA. The CDR3 sequence is 17 residues long. The CDR3 DNA sequence: TGTGCCAGCAGCTCTAAAAGGACAGGGAGCGAGAATTCACCCCTCCACTTT. This encodes CASSSKRTGSENSPLHF.